These 10 T cell receptor beta chains came from one sample sequenced in a study of CD8 T cells in Susac syndrome. A quantity of 0.5 to 1 ug RNA underwent reverse transcription using random hexamers. Using its own MiXCR run on the immunoSEQ multiplex PCR reads, TCRdb lists one record per CDR3 protein. The sample records about 90,000 distinct CDR3 sequences, about 93% being singletons. Source material: CD8+ T cells from PBMCs. Source of these receptors: a human donor in good health.

The chain uses TRBV15 and TRBJ1-6; 9 nucleotides match TRBD1. CDR3 length equals 15 residues. The ends lost 4 bases at V and 9 bases at J; junction bases unmatched: 7. CDR1 is LNHNV, CDR2 YYDKDF, per germline (reference sequence). CDR3 sequence reads: CATSTRQGGISPLHF. CDR3 in DNA: TGTGCCACCAGCACCCGACAGGGGGGGATTTCACCCCTCCACTTT.

This sequence joins TRBV4-1 and TRBJ2-3; the D is unclear. The V end was cut by 4 bases, the J end by 5 bases, with 10 bases between. Germline V gene lookup returns CDR1 MGHRA and CDR2 YSYEKL. This CDR3 has 13 amino acids. CDR3 DNA: TGCGCCAGCAGCCCAACCGGAATAGATACGCAGTATTTT. This gives the protein CASSPTGIDTQYF.

The V gene is TRBV9, the J gene TRBJ2-5; 10 positions agree with TRBD2. The CDR3 totals 14 residues. Germline V gene lookup returns CDR1 SGDLS and CDR2 YYNGEE. Trimming at V came to 3 bases and at J to 2 bases, leaving 1 base not matched to a gene. This CDR3 reads CASSGGLAQETQYF. The DNA of the CDR3 is TGTGCCAGCAGCGGGGGACTAGCGCAAGAGACCCAGTACTTC.

V is TRBV7-9 and J is TRBJ2-2, with D possibly called TRBD1 or TRBD2 (5 bases each). The V gene's germline CDR1 is SEHNR and CDR2 FQNEAQ (reference sequence). This CDR3 region has 15 residues. Trimming took off 0 bases at V and 2 bases at J, with 7 bases between the two ends. CDR3 loop: CASSLAGGNTGELFF. The CDR3 nucleotides are TGTGCCAGCAGCTTAGCTGGGGGAAACACCGGGGAGCTGTTTTTT.

The V call is TRBV7-9, the J call TRBJ2-2; D gene uncertain. There are 12 residues in the CDR3. Germline V gene data show CDR1 as SEHNR and CDR2 as FQNEAQ (reference sequence). Trimming removed 5 bases from V and 3 bases from J, with 4 bases in between. The CDR3 nucleotides are TGTGCCAGCAGCCAGGACACCGGGGAGCTGTTTTTT. Translating it yields CASSQDTGELFF.

The gene calls are TRBV7-9 and TRBJ2-3; 7 bases align to TRBD1. V dropped 3 bases and J dropped 0; count of bases not matched to a gene: 3. The germline V gene has CDR1 SEHNR and CDR2 FQNEAQ (reference sequence). CDR3 length equals 15 residues. CDR3 nucleotide sequence: TGTGCCAGCAGCTTTCCAGGGGGAAGCACAGATACGCAGTATTTT. It yields the protein CASSFPGGSTDTQYF.

The rearrangement uses TRBV4-1 and TRBJ1-4, with unresolved D. The CDR3 has 14 residues. The germline gives CDR1 MGHRA, CDR2 YSYEKL. V lost 2 bases to trimming and J lost 4 bases, with 8 bases between them. In DNA, the CDR3 is TGCGCCAGCAGCCAATGGCAGGATAATGAAAAACTGTTTTTT. It encodes CASSQWQDNEKLFF.

This clonotype was observed a single time. The chain is built from TRBV7-9 and TRBJ1-1, with a possible D match to TRBD1 (5 bases). V lost 0 bases to trimming and J lost 8 bases, with 13 bases between them. This CDR3 has 14 residues. Germline loops: CDR1 SEHNR, CDR2 FQNEAQ (reference sequence). CDR3 in amino acids: CASSLALAGQEAFF. In DNA, the CDR3 is TGTGCCAGCAGCTTAGCGCTGGCAGGGCAGGAAGCTTTCTTT.

As to this clonotype: The junction departs from the called germline gene at one end, perhaps through a read error. This chain joins TRBV3-1 and TRBJ2-5, with 7 bases identical to TRBD2. The CDR3 is 18 residues long. The V gene's germline CDR1 is LGHDT and CDR2 YNNKEL (reference sequence). The CDR3 DNA reads as TGTGCCAGCAGACAAGATCTGAGCGTACGGGGGGAAGAAGAGACCCAGTACTTC. As protein: CASRQDLSVRGEEETQYF.

The CDR3: CASSYSGTVNTEAFF. The CDR3, as DNA: TGTGCCAGCAGTTATTCCGGGACAGTGAACACTGAAGCTTTCTTT. The chain uses TRBV6-6 and TRBJ1-1; 7 positions match TRBD1. CDR3 length: 15 residues. CDR1 and CDR2 (germline): MNHNY, SVGAGI (reference sequence). V was pared by 3 bases and J by 0 bases, with 4 bases of the junction left unmatched.